The 11 T cell receptor beta chains presented below share a single source sample, sequenced in a study of cytomegalovirus exposure and HLA in healthy donors. PCR was performed using 60 Vbeta and 13 Jbeta primers. Measured with immunoSEQ multiplex PCR; TCRdb has only the in-frame clones, and not every one. The repertoire includes around 230,000 clones, about 79% of them detected once, and approximately 2% sits in the top ten. Material for sequencing was PBMCs. These receptor sequences come from a male donor in good health and CMV-seronegative.

To note about this clone: Different DNA sequences within this sample yield the same CDR3. V usage is TRBV27 and J usage is TRBJ2-7; 8 bases fit TRBD2. Germline assignment: CDR1 MNHEY and CDR2 SMNVEV (reference sequence). J gave up 4 bases and V 5 bases, and 1 base lay outside the gene matches. The CDR3 contains 12 residues. The CDR3 DNA follows: TGTGCCAGCAGTCCTAGCGGGTACGAGCAGTACTTC. Residues: CASSPSGYEQYF.

The chain links TRBV2 to TRBJ2-7, with 11 bases matching TRBD1. The J segment lost 4 bases and the V segment lost 8 bases, leaving 13 bases of the junction unmatched. The CDR3 loop spans 16 amino acids. Germline V lookup: CDR1 SNHLY, CDR2 FYNNEI. The CDR3 is CASYPPGQGVNYEQYF. As DNA, the CDR3 is TGTGCCAGCTACCCCCCGGGACAGGGGGTAAATTACGAGCAGTACTTC.

This chain uses TRBV25-1 with TRBJ2-7; 9 bases are shared with TRBD2. The V gene's germline CDR1 is MGHDK and CDR2 SYGVNS. The CDR3 has 16 amino acids. Trimming took 4 bases from V and 4 from J; bases not matched to a gene: 11. This chain's CDR3 is CASSARLAVVLYEQYF. The CDR3 DNA is TGTGCCAGCAGTGCTAGACTAGCGGTGGTTCTTTACGAGCAGTACTTC.

The rearrangement joins TRBV6-1 to TRBJ1-6; D is possibly TRBD1 (5 bases). The CDR3 is 14 amino acids. CDR1 MNHNS and CDR2 SASEGT come from the germline V gene. V lost 3 bases and J lost 7, with 10 bases in between. The CDR3 DNA reads TGTGCCAGCAGTGAGCAGGGTGGCAATTCACCCCTCCACTTT. It encodes CASSEQGGNSPLHF.

The chain has TRBV2 and TRBJ1-3; 7 positions agree with TRBD1. The trim removed 6 bases at V and 2 bases at J, leaving 4 bases unmatched. Germline lookup yields CDR1 SNHLY and CDR2 FYNNEI. The length of the CDR3 is 14 residues. CDR3: CASRETGPGNTIYF. Written as DNA, the CDR3 is TGTGCCAGCAGAGAGACAGGGCCTGGAAACACCATATATTTT.

V gene TRBV10-3 combines with J gene TRBJ1-5; 12 nucleotides align to TRBD1. CDR1 and CDR2 (germline): ENHRY, SYGVKD. Losses at the gene ends were 6 bases for V and 4 bases for J; bases not matched to a gene: 7. The CDR3 covers 16 residues. The CDR3 region is CAIRGQGAFGNQPQHF. For the CDR3, the DNA is TGTGCCATCAGGGGACAGGGGGCTTTTGGAAATCAGCCCCAGCATTTT.

The CDR3 region has the DNA TGTGCCAGCAGTATGGACAGGGGAGAAGGCTACACCTTC. It translates to CASSMDRGEGYTF. J is TRBJ1-2 and V is TRBV2; 9 bases are shared with TRBD1. V shed 5 bases and J 8 bases; nucleotides not matched to a gene: 6. Germline V gives CDR1 SNHLY, CDR2 FYNNEI. This CDR3 spans 13 amino acids.

This clone has only one observation. The V gene is TRBV6-5, the J gene TRBJ1-3; D is uncertain. This CDR3 region has 12 residues. Germline CDR1 MNHEY, CDR2 SVGAGI. Trimming removed 7 bases from V and 5 bases from J, with 9 bases in between. The CDR3 sequence is CASTGERNTIYF. DNA of the CDR3: TGTGCCAGCACGGGTGAAAGAAACACCATATATTTT.

The genes are TRBV18 and TRBJ2-1; 11 nucleotides match TRBD2. Germline CDR1 reads KGHSH; CDR2 reads LQKENI. This CDR3 comprises 16 residues. V lost 6 bases to trimming and J lost 7 bases; unmatched junction nucleotides: 11. The CDR3 protein is CASSPKLAGEGNEQFF. CDR3 DNA: TGTGCCAGCTCGCCTAAACTAGCGGGAGAAGGAAATGAGCAGTTCTTC.

The J gene is TRBJ2-7, the V gene TRBV5-8; 7 nucleotides line up with TRBD2. The CDR3 covers 17 residues. Trimming at V came to 3 bases and at J to 1 base, leaving 13 bases not matched to a gene. Germline V CDR1 and CDR2: SGHTS, YDEGEE. CDR3 in amino acids: CASSSRRAGETSYEQYF. The CDR3 region has the DNA TGTGCCAGCAGCTCCAGGAGGGCGGGGGAGACTTCCTACGAGCAGTACTTC.

V usage is TRBV7-8 and J usage is TRBJ2-5, with TRBD2 matching over 13 bases. This CDR3 contains 19 residues. Germline CDR1 and CDR2: SGHVS and FQNEAQ. Trimming at V came to 4 bases and at J to 0 bases, leaving 11 bases not matched to a gene. Here the CDR3 reads CASSYGLAGAGTNQETQYF. CDR3 nucleotide sequence: TGTGCCAGCAGCTACGGACTAGCGGGAGCCGGAACAAACCAAGAGACCCAGTACTTC.